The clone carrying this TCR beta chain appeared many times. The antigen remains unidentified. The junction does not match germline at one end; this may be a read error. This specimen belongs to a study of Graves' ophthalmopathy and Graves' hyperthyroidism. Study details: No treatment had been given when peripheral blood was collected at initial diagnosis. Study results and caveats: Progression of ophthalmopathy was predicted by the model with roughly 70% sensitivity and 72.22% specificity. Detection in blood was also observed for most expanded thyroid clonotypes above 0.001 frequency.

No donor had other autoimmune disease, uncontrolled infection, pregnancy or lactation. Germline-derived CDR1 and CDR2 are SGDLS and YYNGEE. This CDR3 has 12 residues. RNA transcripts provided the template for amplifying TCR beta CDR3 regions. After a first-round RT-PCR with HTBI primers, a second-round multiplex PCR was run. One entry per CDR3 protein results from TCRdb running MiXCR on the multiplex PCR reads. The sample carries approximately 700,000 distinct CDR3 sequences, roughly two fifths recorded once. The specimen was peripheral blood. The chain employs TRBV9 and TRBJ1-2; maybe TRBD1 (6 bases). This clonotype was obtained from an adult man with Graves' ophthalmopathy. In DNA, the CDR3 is TGTGCCAGCAGCGTAGTTTCCGGACAGAAAATCTTC. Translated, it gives CASSVVSGQKIF.